This T cell receptor (beta chain) was found in a study of radiation and T cells in renal cell carcinoma (dated by TCRdb to 2018 to 2020). In the study overall: The samples were obtained from a clinical trial, where primary renal cell carcinomas were treated with 15 Gy stereotactic body radiation therapy and then removed by nephrectomy 4 weeks afterward. In total, approximately 54 samples, comprising 25 or so tumors and roughly 27 peripheral blood samples, were subjected to TCR beta sequencing. Across all 50 or so samples, 3.5 million to 4.5 million unique CDR3 nucleotide sequences encoding 2.5 million to 3 million unique CDR3 amino acid sequences were identified. Study-wide findings and limitations: Because pretreatment tumor biopsies were not available, the study could not determine whether clonotypes were already present within the tumor at baseline. Changes in the blood repertoire were not tracked past 4 weeks after treatment. The single-armed trial design could not address effects of radiation dose or scheduling on the TCR repertoire. Top tumor clonotypes rose in blood from baseline to 2 weeks post-radiation, then contracted by 4 weeks, suggesting transient expansion of tumor-resident clones.

From V the trimming removes 4 bases and from J it removes 3 bases, while the gene matches leave 10 bases of the junction unaccounted for. From the germline V gene, CDR1 is SGDLS and CDR2 is YYNGEE. Reading from cysteine to phenylalanine, the CDR3 counts 18 amino acids. The retained sequence is limited to the CDR3, 54 bases, with the frame set at the first base. TCR beta libraries were generated from genomic DNA with the immunoSEQ kit, following the manufacturer's recommendations. Library preparation used a first multiplex PCR with proprietary primers, then a second PCR adding unique barcodes, with bead cleanups after each round. Each sample batch included a kit-provided positive control reaction and a negative control reaction. The final libraries were assessed on an Agilent 4200 TapeStation D1000 ScreenTape, pooled by volume, and quantified by qPCR. Sequencing was performed on an Illumina NextSeq500 with a MidOutput 150-cycle cartridge, and 156 Read1 and 15 Index1 cycles were run with kit custom primers. The pooled library was loaded at 0.75 to 1 pM, and around 22% PhiX control was spiked in. The authors' analysis ran thus. The vendor-processed data were analyzed in R, and a clonotype was defined as all T cells that share the same CDR3 nucleotide sequence. For clone abundance analyses, frequencies were normalized to the 10,000 most abundant clones in each sample. Public T cell clones, averaging fewer than five per sample, were removed before analysis. A difference in abundance of at least 32-fold between compartments was used to define tumor-enriched and baseline blood-enriched clonotypes. A beta-binomial differential abundance model was applied to find clonotypes that expanded or contracted between blood time points. Tumor-blood repertoire similarity was measured with the Baroni-Urbani and Buser coefficient, and group comparisons used two-tailed Wilcoxon tests in R. This immuneACCESS table, as held by TCRdb, lists in-frame sequences with V and J called but not all clones. Of the missing ones, under half trace to an unresolved V gene in checked studies; the others have no known cause. Clone size and V and J calls were adopted from that table, with D and trimming inferred from the DNA. The sample table holds about 130,000 clones, of which about four fifths were seen once. Of the sample, less than 3.5% falls within the top ten clones.

As for this clone: Its antigen remains undetermined. No clone much larger than this one lies a single base away; base qualities are absent.

The time point label corresponds to: baseline pretreatment blood. The sample's treatment or condition label, in plain terms: 15 Gy SBRT to primary tumor, nephrectomy 4 weeks later. To follow tumor-enriched clonotypes, peripheral blood was collected serially from radiation-treated patients at baseline and again at 2 weeks and 4 weeks after SBRT. Every patient's renal cell carcinoma showed clear cell pathology. Genomic DNA for TCR sequencing was prepared using the QIAamp DNA Blood Mini Kit (Qiagen). Samples were included in the analyses only if all quality control checks were passed. Sample: blood, taken from a patient whose treatment included radiotherapy and nephrectomy. The rearranged chain carries TRBV9 and TRBJ2-3, with 14 central nucleotides matching TRBD2. This TCR was sampled from an older woman with renal cell carcinoma. CDR3 region: CASSPQARLAGGTDTQYF. The DNA reads as follows: TGTGCCAGCAGCCCCCAAGCTCGACTAGCGGGGGGGACAGATACGCAGTATTTT.